The clone carrying this T cell receptor (beta chain) appeared many times. The data originate from a study of neurological immune-mediated disorders. The V gene's germline CDR1 is MNHEY and CDR2 SVGAGI. The CDR3 is made up of 14 amino acids. V shed 0 bases and J shed 8 bases, with 10 bases lying between them. TCRdb called the 5' RACE reads again in MiXCR, with one record for every CDR3 protein. The table shows about 120,000 distinct CDR3 sequences, with approximately 3.2% occurring only once. This TCR came from a woman aged 25 to 39 with multiple sclerosis. Sequences were obtained from PBMCs. The chain recombines TRBV6-5 with TRBJ1-4; D gene uncertain. The CDR3 coding sequence is TGTGCCAGCAGTTACTCGGTTCAGGCGGAAAAACTGTTTTTT. Residues: CASSYSVQAEKLFF.